The 31 T cell receptor beta chains below come from one sample, sequenced in a study of tumor-infiltrating lymphocytes in primary liver carcinoma. The study extracted blood RNA from unsorted whole blood and also extracted germline DNA. Constant-region priming of about 0.5 ug total RNA yielded TCR beta cDNA. It was through three nested multiplex PCR rounds of slightly modified ARM-PCR that TCR beta libraries arose. Primers for the first two PCR rounds were TRBV1-TRBV30 forward primers and a C-beta reverse primer (around 11 cycles per round). MiXCR was run by TCRdb on the multiplex PCR reads, yielding one entry per CDR3 protein. Of fewer than 400,000 distinct CDR3 sequences listed, about 60% are singletons. Sequencing was carried out using peripheral blood. Receptors originate from a man aged 40-50 years with primary liver carcinoma and hepatitis B virus infection.

As for this clonotype: This may be a read error, as it is one base from a much larger clone. The chain carries TRBV29-1 and TRBJ2-7; D uncertain. Germline V gene sequence: CDR1 SQVTM, CDR2 ANQGSEA. This CDR3 has 11 amino acids. The CDR3 spells CNAKNAREQYF. In nucleotides, the CDR3 is TGCAACGCTAAGAACGCCCGCGAGCAGTACTTC.

Worth noting for this clonotype: Just one base apart from a much larger clone, this may be a read error. The chain carries TRBV4-3 and TRBJ2-3; D is uncertain. The ends were cut back, 0 bases at V and 2 bases at J, with 9 bases in the middle. This CDR3 spans 15 amino acids. CDR1 and CDR2 from the germline V gene are LGHNA and YSLEER. The CDR3 coding sequence is TGCGCCAGCAGCCAAGACGCCAGGACCACAGATACGCAGTATTTT. Translating it yields CASSQDARTTDTQYF.

This rearrangement joins TRBV6-2 or TRBV6-3 to TRBJ2-3, with 8 nucleotides matching TRBD2. CDR1 is MNHEY, CDR2 SVGEGT, per germline. The CDR3 contains 13 residues. The CDR3 region is CVSSAGTRTPQYF. CDR3 nucleotides: TGTGTCAGTTCCGCTGGGACTAGAACCCCGCAGTATTTT.

In the case of this clonotype: The junction departs from germline at one end; a sequencing error may be responsible. The chain combines TRBV11-2 with TRBJ1-1; a possible D gene is TRBD1 (5 bases). The CDR3 loop spans 13 amino acids. The germline V gene encodes CDR1 SGHAT and CDR2 FQNNGV. CDR3 amino acids: CASATEPNTDAFF. The CDR3 DNA reads as TGTGCTAGTGCGACAGAACCGAACACTGATGCTTTCTTT. Full variable domain (outside the CDR3, taken from reference TRBV11-2 and TRBJ1-1): EAGVAQSPRYKIIEKRQSVAFWCNPISGHATLYWYQQILGQGPKLLIQFQNNGVVDDSQLPKDRFSAERLKGVDSTLKIQPAKLEDSAVYLCASATEPNTDAFFGQGTRLTVV.

The chain joins TRBV7-9 to TRBJ1-6; D unresolved. There are 11 residues in the CDR3. Germline V gene data show CDR1 as SEHNR and CDR2 as FQNEAQ (reference sequence). The V and J ends lost 5 bases and 7 bases respectively, with 3 bases between them. The CDR3 here is CASSRNSPLHF. The CDR3 nucleotides are TGTGCCAGCAGCCGGAATTCACCCCTCCACTTT.

This clonotype was detected once. At one boundary the junction diverges from the germline segment, which might be a read error. The chain combines TRBV10-1 with TRBJ2-2; 9 bases line up with TRBD1. The CDR3 totals 15 residues. Per germline, CDR1 WNHNN and CDR2 SYGVQD (reference sequence). The CDR3 DNA reads TGCGCCAGCAGTGAACAGGGGGCGAACACCGGGGAACTGGTTTTT. This gives the protein CASSEQGANTGELVF.

The CDR3 DNA sequence: TGCGCCAGCAGCTTGGTCTTAGACTACGAGCAGTACTTC. Translation gives CASSLVLDYEQYF. The gene calls are TRBV5-1 and TRBJ2-7; D not resolved. This CDR3 spans 13 amino acids. V was cut by 0 bases and J by 3 bases, with 7 bases left in between. Per germline, CDR1 SGHRS and CDR2 YFSETQ.

At least ten counts were recorded for this clonotype. This chain connects TRBV29-1 to TRBJ2-5, with 8 positions matching TRBD1. The CDR3 is made up of 13 amino acids. V dropped 5 bases and J dropped 2; count of bases not matched to a gene: 4. CDR1 and CDR2 from the germline V gene are SQVTM and ANQGSEA. DNA of the CDR3: TGCAGCGTTATCAGGGGGCGACAAGAGACCCAGTACTTC. Amino acid sequence: CSVIRGRQETQYF.

Turning to this clonotype: One end of the junction fails to match germline, which may point to a read error. The CDR3: CASCYMGGGEKLFF. The CDR3 DNA reads as TGTGCCAGCTGTTACATGGGGGGAGGTGAAAAACTGTTTTTT. The chain couples TRBV6-6 to TRBJ1-4; TRBD1 is a possible D gene (5 bases). CDR1 is MNHNY, CDR2 SVGAGI, per germline (reference sequence). The CDR3 is 14 amino acids.

In its sample, this clonotype was seen once. V usage is TRBV6-1 and J usage is TRBJ2-5; D gene uncertain. The CDR3 has 11 amino acids. With 4 bases removed from V and 10 bases from J, the gap between germline ends came to 10 bases. Germline CDR1 MNHNS, CDR2 SASEGT. The CDR3 sequence: CASSVLYDQYF. CDR3 nucleotide sequence: TGTGCCAGCAGTGTACTCTACGACCAGTACTTC.

Regarding this clonotype: The CDR3 does not close with the conserved phenylalanine or tryptophan, likely indicating a read error. The rearrangement joins TRBV7-2 to TRBJ2-1; maybe TRBD2 (6 bases). The CDR3 is made up of 14 amino acids. Germline CDR1 reads SGHTA; CDR2 reads FQGNSA. V was shortened by 0 bases and J by 8 bases, with 11 bases between the two germline ends. The CDR3 DNA reads as TGTGCCAGCAGCTTAGCCCCCGGGGGTCATGAGCAGTTCATC. Amino acids: CASSLAPGGHEQFI.

CDR3 protein: CAWGLDTQYF. The CDR3 region has the DNA TGTGCCTGGGGACTAGATACGCAGTATTTT. The chain joins TRBV30 to TRBJ2-3; TRBD2 might be the D (5 bases). CDR3 length: 10 residues. CDR1 and CDR2 (germline): GTSNPN, SVGIG (reference sequence). V lost 5 bases to trimming and J lost 5 bases, with 5 bases between them.

This chain uses TRBV5-1 with TRBJ2-3; 7 nucleotides agree with TRBD1. This CDR3 comprises 16 residues. V trimming: 4 bases; J trimming: 0 bases; junction bases outside the gene matches: 8. The germline gives CDR1 SGHRS, CDR2 YFSETQ. The DNA for the CDR3 is TGCGCCAGCAGCCGAACAGGGGACCCTAGCACAGATACGCAGTATTTT. Translated, it gives CASSRTGDPSTDTQYF.

This clonotype was found many times. The chain uses TRBV6-2 or TRBV6-3 and TRBJ2-3; D is perhaps TRBD2 (5 bases). Germline values: CDR1 MNHEY, CDR2 SVGEGT. Between the trimmed V and J ends, which lost 6 bases and 6 bases, there was a span of 16 bases. CDR3 length: 14 amino acids. This CDR3 is CASSPVRRGDTQYF. For the CDR3, the DNA is TGTGCCAGCAGCCCTGTGCGGCGCGGGGATACGCAGTATTTT.

The chain carries TRBV11-1 and TRBJ1-1; D is ambiguous. The CDR3 contains 13 residues. V was cut by 1 base and J by 5 bases, with 8 bases left in between. Per germline, CDR1 SGHAT and CDR2 FQDESV (reference sequence). The CDR3 DNA reads TGTGCCAGCAGCTTAGACCATGAGACTGAAGCTTTCTTT. This gives the protein CASSLDHETEAFF.

In regard to this clonotype: The germline gene is not matched at one end of the junction; a read error may be the cause. The gene calls are TRBV11-1 and TRBJ2-1; TRBD2 aligns across 7 bases. The germline CDR1 and CDR2 sequences are SGHAT and FQDESV (reference sequence). This CDR3 comprises 15 residues. The CDR3 sequence: CASRIASGGRDEQLF. In DNA form, the CDR3 reads TGTGCTAGCAGGATAGCTAGCGGAGGTCGCGATGAGCAGTTATTC.

With respect to this clonotype: Its ends do not fully match the called genes, so a read error is possible. This rearrangement joins TRBV11-2 to TRBJ1-4, with no clear D. The germline V gene has CDR1 SGHAT and CDR2 FQNNGV. The CDR3 is 14 amino acids. The CDR3 sequence: CGSSLGATNEKLFF. Here the CDR3 DNA reads TGTGGCAGCAGCTTAGGTGCAACTAATGAAAAACTGTTTTTT.

Points on this clonotype: The junction shows a germline mismatch at one end, possibly a read error. The chain employs TRBV11-2 and TRBJ2-1, with TRBD2 matching 11 bases. This CDR3 comprises 15 residues. Germline values: CDR1 SGHAT, CDR2 FQNNGV. For the CDR3, the DNA is TGTACCAGCAGCTTAGTAGCGGGAGGGTCGTACGAGCAGTTCTTC. This translates into CTSSLVAGGSYEQFF. Filled out from reference TRBV11-2 and TRBJ2-1, the complete variable domain reads EAGVAQSPRYKIIEKRQSVAFWCNPISGHATLYWYQQILGQGPKLLIQFQNNGVVDDSQLPKDRFSAERLKGVDSTLKIQPAKLEDSAVYLCTSSLVAGGSYEQFFGPGTRLTVL.

The chain joins TRBV10-1 to TRBJ1-1, with 8 bases that match TRBD1. V was pared by 5 bases and J by 5 bases, with 7 bases of the junction left unmatched. In germline, CDR1 is WNHNN, CDR2 SYGVQD (reference sequence). This CDR3 is built from 14 residues. The CDR3 sequence is CASSQDRGWTEAFF. CDR3 bases: TGCGCCAGCAGTCAAGACAGGGGATGGACTGAAGCTTTCTTT.

This clonotype was detected once. Mismatch with germline at one junction end may stem from a read error. The chain uses TRBV5-4 and TRBJ1-1; D gene ambiguous. CDR1 SGHNT and CDR2 YYREEE come from the germline V gene (reference sequence). This CDR3 comprises 13 residues. The CDR3 nucleotides are TGTGCCAGCAGCCCTAGGATGAACCCTGAAGCTTTCTTT. This translates into CASSPRMNPEAFF. Full variable domain (outside the CDR3, taken from reference TRBV5-4 and TRBJ1-1): ETGVTQSPTHLIKTRGQQVTLRCSSQSGHNTVSWYQQALGQGPQFIFQYYREEENGRGNFPPRFSGLQFPNYSSELNVNALELDDSALYLCASSPRMNPEAFFGQGTRLTVV.

Concerning this clonotype itself: A clone one base away is much larger, so this may be a read error. Because it lacks the conserved phenylalanine or tryptophan at the end, this CDR3 is likely a read error. In DNA form, the CDR3 reads TGTGCCAGCAGCAGGTTCGGGAATGAGCAGTTCTCC. This gives the protein CASSRFGNEQFS. This chain links TRBV6-1 with TRBJ2-1; D is unclear. CDR1 and CDR2 from the germline V gene are MNHNS and SASEGT. The CDR3 totals 12 residues. V lost 6 bases to trimming and J lost 7 bases, with 10 bases between them.

V is TRBV6-2 or TRBV6-3 and J is TRBJ2-5, with TRBD1 matching over 7 bases. Trimming removed 4 bases from V and 4 bases from J; junction bases left unmatched: 9. The CDR3 is 15 amino acids. Germline V gene lookup returns CDR1 MNHEY and CDR2 SVGEGT. CDR3 residues: CASSSWAGGTETQYF. CDR3 bases: TGTGCCAGCAGTTCCTGGGCAGGGGGAACAGAGACCCAGTACTTC.

About this clonotype: One base away lies a much larger clone, so this may be a sequencing read error. The chain combines TRBV6-1 with TRBJ2-3, with unresolved D. The CDR3 length is 14 residues. Germline CDR1 reads MNHNS; CDR2 reads SASEGT. The CDR3 is CASNEVVATDTQYF. For the CDR3, the DNA is TGTGCCAGCAATGAAGTGGTTGCCACAGATACGCAGTATTTT.

Concerning this clonotype: It may be a read error: a sequence one base away is much more abundant. The chain employs TRBV11-2 and TRBJ2-2; D is possibly TRBD2 (5 bases). The CDR3 is made up of 15 amino acids. Germline CDR1 reads SGHAT; CDR2 reads FQNNGV. Here the CDR3 DNA reads TGTGGCAGCAGCTGGTGGGAGCACGACACCGGGGAGCTGTGTTTT. Its translation is CGSSWWEHDTGELCF.

This clonotype was recorded at least ten times. This sequence joins TRBV11-2 and TRBJ2-3; perhaps TRBD1 as D (5 bases). Germline CDR1 SGHAT, CDR2 FQNNGV. Trimming removed 3 bases at V and 4 bases at J, with 8 bases between. The CDR3 runs to 13 residues. The chain's CDR3 is CASSFPGPDTQYF. The CDR3 bases are TGTGCCAGCAGCTTCCCAGGGCCAGATACGCAGTATTTT.

This clonotype was observed a few times. This CDR3 reads CASSVGLKDEQFF. The CDR3 nucleotides read TGTGCCAGCAGCGTTGGCCTGAAGGATGAGCAGTTCTTC. This sequence joins TRBV11-1 and TRBJ2-1; D gene uncertain. Germline-derived CDR1 and CDR2 are SGHAT and FQDESV (reference sequence). This CDR3 has 13 amino acids. Trimming left V 5 bases short and J 8 bases short, with 13 bases between. Together with reference TRBV11-1 and TRBJ2-1, the CDR3 gives the full variable domain: EAEVAQSPRYKITEKSQAVAFWCDPISGHATLYWYRQILGQGPELLVQFQDESVVDDSQLPKDRFSAERLKGVDSTLKIQPAELGDSAMYLCASSVGLKDEQFFGPGTRLTVL.

Worth noting for this clonotype: A much more abundant neighbour one base away suggests this may be a read error. This chain uses TRBV6-2 or TRBV6-3 with TRBJ1-1, with D hard to call. V was pared by 6 bases and J by 9 bases, with 14 bases between. The CDR3 runs to 12 residues. Germline loops: CDR1 MNHEY, CDR2 SVGEGT. The DNA for the CDR3 is TGTGCCAGCAGATACCGACAAAGACAAGCTTTCTTT. This codes for CASRYRQRQAFF.

The V and J genes are TRBV12-3 or TRBV12-4 and TRBJ2-1, with a weak D call TRBD2 (6 bases). Trimming shortened V by 7 bases and J by 9 bases, and 22 bases separated the two germline ends. The CDR3 is 15 amino acids. The CDR3 DNA reads as TGTGCCAGCAATGCCAGCGGCGGGATAATACGTGAGCAGTTCTTC. It is translated as CASNASGGIIREQFF.

About this clonotype itself: This CDR3 is missing its conserved last phenylalanine or tryptophan, likely due to a read error. The chain recombines TRBV30 with TRBJ2-1; 7 nucleotides agree with TRBD2. In germline, CDR1 is GTSNPN, CDR2 SVGIG (reference sequence). This CDR3 has 16 amino acids. J gave up 4 bases and V 6 bases, and 15 bases lay outside the gene matches. The CDR3: CACNPETSRRYNEQFL. The CDR3, as DNA: TGTGCCTGCAACCCGGAGACTAGCAGACGATACAATGAGCAGTTCCTC.

This chain connects TRBV11-2 to TRBJ1-5; 7 bases are a match to TRBD1. V shed 3 bases and J 4 bases; nucleotides not matched to a gene: 3. This CDR3 has 14 amino acids. CDR1 is SGHAT, CDR2 FQNNGV, per germline. This CDR3 is CASSFAGGNQPQHF. In DNA, the CDR3 is TGTGCCAGCAGCTTTGCAGGGGGGAATCAGCCCCAGCATTTT.

In the case of this clonotype: One end of the junction fails to match germline, which may point to a read error. This chain uses TRBV4-3 with TRBJ2-5; D is possibly TRBD2 (5 bases). CDR3 length: 15 residues. Germline V CDR1 and CDR2: LGHNA, YSLEER. The CDR3 coding sequence is TGCGCCAACAGCCAAAGAGCGGCTATCCAAGAGACCCAGTACTTC. Its protein is CANSQRAAIQETQYF.